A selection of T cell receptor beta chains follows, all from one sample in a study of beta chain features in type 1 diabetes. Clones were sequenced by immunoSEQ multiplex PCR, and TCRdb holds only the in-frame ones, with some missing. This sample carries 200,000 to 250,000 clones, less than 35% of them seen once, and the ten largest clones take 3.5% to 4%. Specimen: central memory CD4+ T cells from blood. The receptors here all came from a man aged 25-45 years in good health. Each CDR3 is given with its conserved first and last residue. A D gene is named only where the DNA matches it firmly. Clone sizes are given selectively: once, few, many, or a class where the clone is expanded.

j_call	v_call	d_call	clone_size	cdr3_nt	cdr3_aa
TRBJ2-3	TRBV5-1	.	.	TGCGCCAGCAGCTTGGCAGGAGGAGGCACAGATACGCAGTATTTT	CASSLAGGGTDTQYF
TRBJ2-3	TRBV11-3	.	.	TGTGCCAGCAGCCTCGGTAGGGCAGATACGCAGTATTTT	CASSLGRADTQYF
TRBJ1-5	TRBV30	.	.	TGTGCCTGGAGGCCAGATAGCAATCAGCCCCAGCATTTT	CAWRPDSNQPQHF
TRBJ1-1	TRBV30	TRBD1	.	TGTGCCTGCGGCGGGGACAGCTCTGGTGTCGGGATGAACACTGAAGCTTTCTTT	CACGGDSSGVGMNTEAFF
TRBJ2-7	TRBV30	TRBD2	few	TGTGCCTGGAGGGCTAGCGGATCCTACGAGCAGTACTTC	CAWRASGSYEQYF
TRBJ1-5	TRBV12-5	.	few	TGTGCTAGTGAATCGGGGAATCGGAGTCAGCCCCAGCATTTT	CASESGNRSQPQHF
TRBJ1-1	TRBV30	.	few	TGTGCCTGGAGTGTATACCGGAACACTGAAGCTTTCTTT	CAWSVYRNTEAFF
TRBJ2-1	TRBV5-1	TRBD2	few	TGCGCCAGCAGCTTGCCCAGCGGGAGTTACAATGAGCAGTTCTTC	CASSLPSGSYNEQFF
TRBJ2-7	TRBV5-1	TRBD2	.	TGCGCCAGCAGCATGACTAGCGGGAGTTACGAGCAGTACTTC	CASSMTSGSYEQYF
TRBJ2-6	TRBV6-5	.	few	TGTGCCAGCAGATCACCGGCTGGGGCCAACGTCCTGACTTTC	CASRSPAGANVLTF
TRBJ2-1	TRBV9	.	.	TGTGCCAGCAGCCTGGAGTCGAAGCAGTTCTTC	CASSLESKQFF
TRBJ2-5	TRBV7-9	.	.	TGTGCCAGCAGCTTCGTTAGGGGGCAAGAGACCCAGTACTTC	CASSFVRGQETQYF
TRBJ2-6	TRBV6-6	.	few	TGTGCCAGCAGTCTCGGTCCCTCTGGGGCCAACGTCCTGACTTTC	CASSLGPSGANVLTF
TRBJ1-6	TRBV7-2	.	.	TGTGCCAGCAGCCTATCCGCTGACGGAAGGAGACTCCACTTT	CASSLSADGRRLHF
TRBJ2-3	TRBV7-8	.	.	TGTGCCAGCAGCTTCGGAGTAGCAGGTGATACGCAGTATTTT	CASSFGVAGDTQYF
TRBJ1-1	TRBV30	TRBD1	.	TGTGCCTGGAGTGTAGGCAGGGGGACTGAAGCTTTCTTT	CAWSVGRGTEAFF
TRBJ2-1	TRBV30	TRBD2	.	TGTGCCTGGACCTTATCTGCGGGAGGGATCAATGAGCAGTTCTTC	CAWTLSAGGINEQFF
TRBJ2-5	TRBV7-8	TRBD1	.	TGTGCCAGCAGCTGGCTTGACAGGGTTGAGACCCAGTACTTC	CASSWLDRVETQYF
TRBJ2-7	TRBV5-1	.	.	TGCGCCAGCAGCCCGGACAGTGCCACCTACGAGCAGTACTTC	CASSPDSATYEQYF
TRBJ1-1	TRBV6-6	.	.	TGTGCCAGCAGTCCCCCGGGGGGTATCACTGAAGCTTTCTTT	CASSPPGGITEAFF
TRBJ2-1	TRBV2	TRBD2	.	TGTGCCAGCAGTGAAAAGCTAGCGGCCTACAATGAGCAGTTCTTC	CASSEKLAAYNEQFF
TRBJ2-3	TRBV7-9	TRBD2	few	TGTGCCAGCAGCTTAAGGACTAGCGGGGGCACAGATACGCAGTATTTT	CASSLRTSGGTDTQYF
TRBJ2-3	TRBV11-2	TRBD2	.	TGTGCCAGCAGAGCGTTAGCGGGAGGATTGGCGGCAGATACGCAGTATTTT	CASRALAGGLAADTQYF
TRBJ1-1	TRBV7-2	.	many	TGTGCCAGCAGCTTAGTGGCAGATACGAACACTGAAGCTTTCTTT	CASSLVADTNTEAFF